The rows below give T cell receptor beta chains drawn from one sample of a study of cytotoxic CD8 clonotypes in ibrutinib-treated CLL. Measured with immunoSEQ multiplex PCR; TCRdb has only the in-frame clones, and not every one. The sample shows roughly 13,000 clones, over 50% of them seen only once. Sequenced here: PBMCs, sampled at a roughly 25-month disease-progression time point, from a patient treated with ibrutinib. Source of these receptors: a human donor with chronic lymphocytic leukemia. Each CDR3 is given with its conserved first and last residue. Each record gives: clone size, V gene, D gene, J gene, CDR3 protein, CDR3 DNA. The D gene is left open where the match is weak. Some rows mark clone size as missing; the rest say once, few, many or name a class of expanded clone.

few,TRBV19,NA,TRBJ1-2,CASSIPGRRSGYTF,TGTGCCAGTAGTATTCCAGGACGTCGGAGCGGCTACACCTTC
medium-sized,TRBV6-1,TRBD1,TRBJ1-5,CASVLQGGNQPQHF,TGTGCCAGCGTGCTACAGGGGGGCAATCAGCCCCAGCATTTT
NA,TRBV10-1,TRBD1,TRBJ2-1,CASSASGQMGSYNEQFF,TGCGCCAGCAGTGCTTCGGGACAGATGGGCTCCTACAATGAGCAGTTCTTC
NA,TRBV27,NA,TRBJ1-6,CASRTRGKNSPLHF,TGTGCCAGCCGGACTAGAGGGAAAAATTCACCCCTCCACTTT
few,TRBV7-8,NA,TRBJ1-1,CASSLVDSVITEAFF,TGTGCCAGCAGCTTAGTAGACAGTGTAATCACTGAAGCTTTCTTT
NA,TRBV30,NA,TRBJ1-2,CAWSVRASVGYTF,TGTGCCTGGAGTGTACGAGCGTCGGTCGGCTACACCTTC
NA,TRBV7-8,NA,TRBJ2-4,CASSLSGTLAKNIQYF,TGTGCCAGCAGCTTATCGGGGACACTAGCCAAAAACATTCAGTACTTC
NA,TRBV19,TRBD1,TRBJ1-1,CASTNGQGPNTEAFF,TGTGCCAGTACAAACGGACAGGGCCCTAACACTGAAGCTTTCTTT
few,TRBV19,NA,TRBJ2-7,CASSIDRSGFYEQYF,TGTGCCAGTAGTATAGATCGGTCGGGGTTCTACGAGCAGTACTTC
few,TRBV27,NA,TRBJ1-2,CASSSRNYGYTF,TGTGCCAGCAGTTCACGCAACTATGGCTACACCTTC
NA,TRBV19,TRBD2,TRBJ2-3,CASSIAGGASDTQYF,TGTGCCAGTAGTATTGCCGGGGGGGCTTCAGATACGCAGTATTTT
NA,TRBV11-3,NA,TRBJ2-2,CASSSRGGELFF,TGTGCCAGCAGCTCCAGAGGGGGGGAGCTGTTTTTT
large,TRBV25-1,NA,TRBJ1-2,CASSETGRIANYGYTF,TGTGCCAGCAGTGAAACGGGACGGATAGCTAACTATGGCTACACCTTC
NA,TRBV29-1,NA,TRBJ1-1,CSVGTGGHTEAFF,TGCAGCGTCGGGACTGGAGGACACACTGAAGCTTTCTTT
NA,TRBV5-1,NA,TRBJ1-2,CASSPGSGDRGYTF,TGCGCCAGCAGCCCCGGTTCGGGGGATCGAGGCTACACCTTC
NA,TRBV4-1,NA,TRBJ2-2,CASSQEETGAGELFF,TGCGCCAGCAGCCAAGAGGAGACGGGGGCCGGGGAGCTGTTTTTT
NA,TRBV28,NA,TRBJ1-5,CASDRGGNQPQHF,TGTGCCAGTGACCGTGGGGGCAATCAGCCCCAGCATTTT
NA,TRBV19,NA,TRBJ2-5,CASSMGLQETQYF,TGTGCCAGTAGTATGGGACTCCAAGAGACCCAGTACTTC
NA,TRBV29-1,NA,TRBJ2-7,CSVNLGQTYEQYF,TGCAGCGTAAACCTCGGACAGACCTACGAGCAGTACTTC
few,TRBV29-1,NA,TRBJ2-3,CSVEGMGQHQYF,TGCAGCGTTGAAGGAATGGGGCAGCACCAGTATTTT
NA,TRBV9,NA,TRBJ1-1,CASSGKGNTEAFF,TGTGCCAGCAGCGGGAAGGGGAACACTGAAGCTTTCTTT
NA,TRBV7-8,TRBD2,TRBJ2-1,CASSFPSGGGYNEQFF,TGTGCCAGCAGCTTCCCTAGCGGGGGGGGTTACAATGAGCAGTTCTTC
NA,TRBV9,NA,TRBJ2-6,CASSARDFLTGANVLTF,TGTGCCAGCAGCGCCAGGGACTTCCTGACTGGGGCCAACGTCCTGACTTTC
few,TRBV11-1,TRBD2,TRBJ2-1,CASSLDPSGGASEQFF,TGTGCCAGCAGCTTAGACCCTAGCGGGGGGGCCAGTGAGCAGTTCTTC
NA,TRBV2,NA,TRBJ1-4,CASSDGKAGGRANEKLFF,TGTGCCAGCAGTGATGGAAAGGCTGGGGGTCGAGCTAATGAAAAACTGTTTTTT
NA,TRBV10-3,TRBD1,TRBJ2-3,CAISEGQGALGVTDTQYF,TGTGCCATCAGTGAAGGACAGGGGGCGCTGGGGGTCACAGATACGCAGTATTTT
NA,TRBV6-5,NA,TRBJ2-6,CASRGTGANVLTF,TGTGCCAGCAGGGGCACTGGGGCCAACGTCCTGACTTTC
NA,TRBV5-5,NA,TRBJ1-1,CASSLAQGGTEAFF,TGTGCCAGCAGCTTGGCACAGGGAGGGACTGAAGCTTTCTTT
few,TRBV2,NA,TRBJ1-1,CASSDGQAHTEAFF,TGTGCCAGCAGTGATGGCCAGGCCCACACTGAAGCTTTCTTT
few,TRBV6-6,NA,TRBJ1-2,CASRPDGVNYGYTF,TGTGCCAGCAGACCTGACGGGGTCAACTATGGCTACACCTTC
few,TRBV7-9,TRBD1,TRBJ2-1,CASSLSGTGNNEQFF,TGTGCCAGCAGCTTGTCCGGGACAGGTAACAATGAGCAGTTCTTC
few,TRBV7-9,NA,TRBJ2-7,CASSFRTPLDEQYF,TGTGCCAGCAGCTTTAGGACACCACTCGACGAGCAGTACTTC
NA,TRBV25-1,NA,TRBJ2-5,CASSGYGGAFGTQYF,TGTGCCAGCAGTGGTTACGGGGGCGCTTTTGGGACCCAGTACTTC
once,TRBV27,NA,TRBJ2-5,CASSTNGDPTQETQYF,TGTGCCAGCAGTACCAACGGGGACCCAACCCAAGAGACCCAGTACTTC
NA,TRBV4-1,NA,TRBJ1-1,CASSQGRGGLDTEAFF,TGCGCCAGCAGCCAAGGACGAGGCGGGCTGGACACTGAAGCTTTCTTT
NA,TRBV18,NA,TRBJ2-3,CASSTGPTDTQYF,TGTGCCAGCTCCACGGGTCCCACAGATACGCAGTATTTT
NA,TRBV27,NA,TRBJ1-5,CASSLFGNSNQPQHF,TGTGCCAGCAGTTTATTCGGCAATAGCAATCAGCCCCAGCATTTT
NA,TRBV5-8,NA,TRBJ1-6,CASSAPGTNISPLHF,TGTGCCAGCAGTGCCCCCGGGACCAATATCTCACCCCTCCACTTT
NA,TRBV7-9,NA,TRBJ2-3,CASSLAASPDTQYF,TGTGCCAGCAGCTTAGCGGCTAGTCCAGATACGCAGTATTTT
NA,TRBV2,TRBD1,TRBJ1-2,CASSGEGQEPFFYGYTF,TGTGCCAGCAGTGGGGAGGGACAGGAACCATTCTTCTATGGCTACACCTTC
NA,TRBV27,NA,TRBJ1-6,CASSFKDPNSPLHF,TGTGCCAGCAGTTTCAAGGACCCCAATTCACCCCTCCACTTT
NA,TRBV11-2,NA,TRBJ2-1,CASNEPGVGAYNEQFF,TGTGCCAGCAACGAGCCAGGGGTGGGAGCCTACAATGAGCAGTTCTTC
NA,TRBV5-4,TRBD1,TRBJ2-2,CASSSPGQGAETGELFF,TGTGCCAGCAGCTCCCCGGGACAGGGGGCAGAGACCGGGGAGCTGTTTTTT
NA,TRBV7-9,NA,TRBJ1-2,CASSSGPPGEGYTF,TGTGCCAGCAGCTCCGGCCCGCCAGGTGAGGGCTACACCTTC
NA,TRBV5-1,NA,TRBJ1-2,CASRRDYGYTF,TGCGCCAGCAGAAGGGACTATGGCTACACCTTC